The sequence of this T cell receptor (beta chain) was determined in a study of read filtering for tumor transcriptome and immune sequencing. At the level of the study: Revised staging placed 8 or 9 patients in R-ISS I, 15 to 20 in II, more than five in III.

CDR1 is SGHNT, CDR2 YENEEA, per germline. The CDR3 sequence is 16 residues long. The ends were cut back, 5 bases at V and 2 bases at J, with 16 bases in the middle. This clonotype was seen only a few times. The library was built from around 400 ng RNA with molecular barcoded adaptors for alpha/delta and beta/gamma chains. TCRdb called the reads again in MiXCR, with one record for every CDR3 protein. This table holds about 430 distinct CDR3 sequences, around 84% found once. Sequenced: a population of CD138-negative cells sorted from bone marrow. This sequence originates from a donor at least 40 years old with multiple myeloma. This table probably holds off-target reads from a library built for another chain. V usage is TRBV11-3 and J usage is TRBJ2-1; D possibly corresponds to TRBD2 (6 bases). The CDR3 DNA is TGTGCCAGCAGCGCCTCCGGGACTTCCCCCTACAATGAGCAGTTCTTC. Translation: CASSASGTSPYNEQFF. Using reference TRBV11-3 and TRBJ2-1 for the parts outside the CDR3, the full variable domain is EAGVVQSPRYKIIEKKQPVAFWCNPISGHNTLYWYLQNLGQGPELLIRYENEEAVDDSQLPKDRFSAERLKGVDSTLKIQPAELGDSAVYLCASSASGTSPYNEQFFGPGTRLTVL.